Below are 9 T cell receptor beta chains sequenced from a single sample in a study of T cells expressing NK-cell markers (dated by TCRdb to the early 2020s). To prepare the library, 5' RACE was applied. Sequencer: Illumina HiSeq 2000. Reprocessed by TCRdb, the reads give a single entry per CDR3 protein sequence, without DNA. This sample's table contains about 380,000 distinct CDR3 sequences. The ten biggest clones cover roughly 5.4% of the sample. The material sequenced was blood T cells: a sorted CD56 or NKG2C T cell subset, CD4+ or CD8+ T cells, or bulk PBMC T cells (not recorded which). These receptor sequences come from a man aged 18 to 69 in good health.

The rearrangement uses TRBV5-1 and TRBJ2-7; with no DNA, the TCRdb D assignment of TRBD2 cannot be verified. The CDR3 runs to 17 residues. Germline V gives CDR1 SGHRS, CDR2 YFSETQ. The CDR3 is CASSLGIGGSSGYEQYF.

The V gene is TRBV6-1, the J gene TRBJ1-5; the TCRdb D gene call, TRBD1, has no DNA to confirm it. The V gene's germline CDR1 is MNHNS and CDR2 SASEGT. The CDR3 has 14 amino acids. The CDR3 here is CASIDRGRRLSQHF.

This chain connects TRBV6-2 or TRBV6-3 to TRBJ1-5. This CDR3 comprises 14 residues. Germline V gene lookup returns CDR1 MNHEY and CDR2 SVGEGT. CDR3 in amino acids: CASRDDTRNQPQHF.

This chain joins TRBV5-1 and TRBJ2-6; TCRdb selects TRBD1, and the lack of DNA leaves this call unchecked. There are 16 residues in the CDR3. Germline CDR1 is SGHRS and CDR2 is YFSETQ. The CDR3 loop reads CASSPGDSSGANVLTF.

The CDR3 region is CASSLPLVGQGTYEQYF. The chain couples TRBV7-9 to TRBJ2-7; the D call of TRBD1 rests on TCRdb alone, since no DNA is present to check it. Per the germline V gene, CDR1 is SEHNR and CDR2 is FQNEAQ (reference sequence). The CDR3 is 17 amino acids.

The rearrangement links TRBV3-1 to TRBJ2-7. Germline CDR1 and CDR2: LGHDT and YNNKEL (reference sequence). The CDR3 spans 15 residues. CDR3 sequence reads: CASSLRRQGPYEQYF.

The chain links TRBV25-1 to TRBJ2-6; TCRdb reports TRBD1, a call that lacks DNA to check it against. CDR1 is MGHDK and CDR2 is SYGVNS in the germline V gene. This CDR3 has 15 residues. CDR3 amino acids: CASSDTGSGANVLTF.

The chain uses TRBV10-3 and TRBJ2-7; the D call of TRBD1 rests on TCRdb alone, since no DNA is present to check it. In germline, CDR1 is ENHRY, CDR2 SYGVKD. The CDR3 loop spans 14 amino acids. CDR3 sequence: CAISAGPKSFEQYF.

The chain uses TRBV12-3 or TRBV12-4 and TRBJ2-3; the TCRdb D gene call, TRBD2, has no DNA to confirm it. The CDR3 sequence is 16 residues long. CDR3 loop: CASSSQLAGGMYTQYF.